The rows below give T cell receptor beta chains drawn from one sample of a study of T-cell reconstitution after alpha-beta-depleted transplantation in children. Using its own MiXCR run on the PCR reads, TCRdb lists one record per CDR3 protein. The data contain around 100,000 distinct CDR3 sequences, around a tenth of them singletons. Sequenced here: PBMCs, sampled before TCRalphabeta/CD19-depleted stem cell transplant. Receptor source: a boy aged 2 to 9 with acute lymphoblastic leukemia, due to receive a stem cell transplant. The CDR3 runs from the conserved cysteine through the conserved F or W. The D gene is left open where the match is weak. Clone size is given for some rows only: seen once, a few or many times, or a class if the clone is expanded.

d_gene: .
abundance: few
v_gene: TRBV7-9
j_gene: TRBJ1-3
CDR3nt: TGTGCCAGCAGCCTTGGGGACCTTTCTGGAAACACCATATATTTT
CDR3aa: CASSLGDLSGNTIYF

d_gene: .
abundance: many
v_gene: TRBV24-1
j_gene: TRBJ2-1
CDR3nt: TGTGCCACCAGTGAAGGACATAGGAATGAGCAGTTCTTC
CDR3aa: CATSEGHRNEQFF

d_gene: .
abundance: .
v_gene: TRBV7-9
j_gene: TRBJ2-3
CDR3nt: TGTGCCAGCAACTCCCAGCGAGTTTTTGCCCTCACAGATACGCAGTATTTT
CDR3aa: CASNSQRVFALTDTQYF

d_gene: .
abundance: many
v_gene: TRBV6-5
j_gene: TRBJ1-2
CDR3nt: TGTGCCAGCAGTTACGCGACGAGGCCGTTGGGCTACACCTTC
CDR3aa: CASSYATRPLGYTF

d_gene: .
abundance: many
v_gene: TRBV7-6
j_gene: TRBJ2-3
CDR3nt: TGTGCCAGCAGCCCAGCCTCCACCACAGATACGCAGTATTTT
CDR3aa: CASSPASTTDTQYF

d_gene: .
abundance: .
v_gene: TRBV29-1
j_gene: TRBJ1-2
CDR3nt: TGCAGCGGAAAACAGGGACCTAACTATGGCTACACCTTC
CDR3aa: CSGKQGPNYGYTF

d_gene: .
abundance: few
v_gene: TRBV20-1
j_gene: TRBJ2-7
CDR3nt: TGCAGTGCTAGAGATCGCCCCAGCTCCTACGAGCAGTACTTC
CDR3aa: CSARDRPSSYEQYF

d_gene: .
abundance: many
v_gene: TRBV5-1
j_gene: TRBJ2-5
CDR3nt: TGCGCCAGCAGCCTGGGTTCGGGAGAGACCCAGTACTTC
CDR3aa: CASSLGSGETQYF

d_gene: TRBD2
abundance: few
v_gene: TRBV7-6
j_gene: TRBJ2-7
CDR3nt: TGTGCCAGCAGCTTGGGAGGGGAGCTCAGCTACGAGCAGTACTTC
CDR3aa: CASSLGGELSYEQYF

d_gene: TRBD2
abundance: many
v_gene: TRBV20-1
j_gene: TRBJ2-5
CDR3nt: TGCAGTGCTAAGCGACCGGGAGGCGCTCAAGAGACCCAGTACTTC
CDR3aa: CSAKRPGGAQETQYF

d_gene: .
abundance: few
v_gene: TRBV29-1
j_gene: TRBJ2-2
CDR3nt: TGCAGCGTTGAAGAAGGTTCAGGGGGGCCCGGGGAGCTGTTTTTT
CDR3aa: CSVEEGSGGPGELFF

d_gene: TRBD1
abundance: many
v_gene: TRBV12-3/TRBV12-4
j_gene: TRBJ2-2
CDR3nt: TGTGCCAGCAGTTTTCGGACAGGGTCCGGGGAGCTGTTTTTT
CDR3aa: CASSFRTGSGELFF

d_gene: TRBD2
abundance: few
v_gene: TRBV5-5
j_gene: TRBJ2-5
CDR3nt: TGTGCCAGCAGAACTAGCGGGAGGGCCAAAGGAGAGACCCAGTACTTC
CDR3aa: CASRTSGRAKGETQYF

d_gene: TRBD1
abundance: many
v_gene: TRBV6-1
j_gene: TRBJ2-3
CDR3nt: TGTGCCAGTACGACAGGGGCGAGCACAGATACGCAGTATTTT
CDR3aa: CASTTGASTDTQYF

d_gene: .
abundance: .
v_gene: TRBV7-9
j_gene: TRBJ2-5
CDR3nt: TGTGCCAGCACCGCGGGTCAAGAGACCCAGTACTTC
CDR3aa: CASTAGQETQYF

d_gene: .
abundance: few
v_gene: TRBV10-3
j_gene: TRBJ2-6
CDR3nt: TGTGCCATCCGAGCCAGACCGTCCTGGGGAGTAGGGGCCAACGTCCTGACTTTC
CDR3aa: CAIRARPSWGVGANVLTF

d_gene: TRBD2
abundance: many
v_gene: TRBV6-1
j_gene: TRBJ2-5
CDR3nt: TGTGCCAGCAGTAAATTTAAAAGCGGGAGGTTTAAAGAGACCCAGTACTTC
CDR3aa: CASSKFKSGRFKETQYF

d_gene: TRBD2
abundance: few
v_gene: TRBV5-1
j_gene: TRBJ2-1
CDR3nt: TGCGCCAGCAGCTTTGGACTAGATTCAAATGAGCAGTTCTTC
CDR3aa: CASSFGLDSNEQFF

d_gene: TRBD2
abundance: few
v_gene: TRBV5-1
j_gene: TRBJ2-3
CDR3nt: TGCGCCAGCAGCACGTCTAGCGGGAGCACAGATACGCAGTATTTT
CDR3aa: CASSTSSGSTDTQYF

d_gene: .
abundance: .
v_gene: TRBV20-1
j_gene: TRBJ2-1
CDR3nt: TGCAGTGCCGGACAGTACCCCTACAATGAGCAGTTCTTC
CDR3aa: CSAGQYPYNEQFF

d_gene: TRBD1
abundance: few
v_gene: TRBV7-9
j_gene: TRBJ2-7
CDR3nt: TGTGCCAGCAGCTTAGGGCTCTTCGAGGACAGGGGCTACGAGCAGTACTTC
CDR3aa: CASSLGLFEDRGYEQYF

d_gene: TRBD1
abundance: .
v_gene: TRBV20-1
j_gene: TRBJ2-7
CDR3nt: TGCAGTGCACTGGACGGGACAGCCTCCTACGAGCAGTACTTC
CDR3aa: CSALDGTASYEQYF

d_gene: .
abundance: many
v_gene: TRBV2
j_gene: TRBJ2-2
CDR3nt: TGTGCCTCCCGGCAGGGCAGCACCGGGGAGCTGTTTTTT
CDR3aa: CASRQGSTGELFF

d_gene: TRBD2
abundance: .
v_gene: TRBV5-1
j_gene: TRBJ2-3
CDR3nt: TGCGCCAGCAGGGGACTAGCGGGAGCAGATACGCAGTATTTT
CDR3aa: CASRGLAGADTQYF

d_gene: TRBD1
abundance: few
v_gene: TRBV20-1
j_gene: TRBJ2-2
CDR3nt: TGCAGTGCCACCGGGACAGGGGGATTTGACGGGTCCGGGGAGCTGTTTTTT
CDR3aa: CSATGTGGFDGSGELFF

d_gene: .
abundance: many
v_gene: TRBV18
j_gene: TRBJ1-1
CDR3nt: TGTGCCAGCTCACCACTACCGCTACAGGGCCACACTGAAGCTTTCTTT
CDR3aa: CASSPLPLQGHTEAFF

d_gene: TRBD2
abundance: few
v_gene: TRBV20-1
j_gene: TRBJ2-3
CDR3nt: TGCAGTGCAAGACTAGCGGAGATTAGCCCACGGGTACCGCAGTATTTT
CDR3aa: CSARLAEISPRVPQYF

d_gene: TRBD1
abundance: .
v_gene: TRBV20-1
j_gene: TRBJ2-7
CDR3nt: TGCAGTGCTAGAGGTACCGACAGGGGCCAGTACTTC
CDR3aa: CSARGTDRGQYF

d_gene: .
abundance: many
v_gene: TRBV7-9
j_gene: TRBJ2-5
CDR3nt: TGTGCCAGCAGCTCTCGGGGCGAAGAGACCCAGTACTTC
CDR3aa: CASSSRGEETQYF

d_gene: .
abundance: many
v_gene: TRBV7-2
j_gene: TRBJ2-1
CDR3nt: TGTGCCAGCAGCTTACAGGGGTACAATGAGCAGTTCTTC
CDR3aa: CASSLQGYNEQFF

d_gene: TRBD2
abundance: few
v_gene: TRBV2
j_gene: TRBJ2-1
CDR3nt: TGTGCCAGCAGAAGTAGCGGGAGAAGTCCTTACAATGAGCAGTTCTTC
CDR3aa: CASRSSGRSPYNEQFF

d_gene: .
abundance: .
v_gene: TRBV6-5
j_gene: TRBJ2-3
CDR3nt: TGTGCCAGCAGTTACTCGACCGAGCCCCACACAGATACGCAGTATTTT
CDR3aa: CASSYSTEPHTDTQYF

d_gene: .
abundance: few
v_gene: TRBV7-9
j_gene: TRBJ2-5
CDR3nt: TGTGCCAGCAGCTCGGGAGTGGAGACCCAGTACTTC
CDR3aa: CASSSGVETQYF

d_gene: .
abundance: many
v_gene: TRBV4-1
j_gene: TRBJ2-5
CDR3nt: TGCGCCAGCAGCCAGATCCACGAGGGAGGTAGAGAGACCCAGTACTTC
CDR3aa: CASSQIHEGGRETQYF

d_gene: TRBD1
abundance: .
v_gene: TRBV5-1
j_gene: TRBJ1-5
CDR3nt: TGCGCCAGCAGCCCAGGGGGGCTTGGTCAGCCCCAGCATTTT
CDR3aa: CASSPGGLGQPQHF

d_gene: TRBD2
abundance: few
v_gene: TRBV7-7
j_gene: TRBJ2-2
CDR3nt: TGTGCTAGCAGCCCCGGGGTAGCGGGAGCTTTGATTCCCGGGGAGCTGTTTTTT
CDR3aa: CASSPGVAGALIPGELFF

d_gene: .
abundance: few
v_gene: TRBV27
j_gene: TRBJ2-3
CDR3nt: TGTGCCAGCAATTCCCTTGCGAAGCCCAAAGGAGATACGCAGTATTTT
CDR3aa: CASNSLAKPKGDTQYF

d_gene: TRBD1
abundance: many
v_gene: TRBV25-1
j_gene: TRBJ2-7
CDR3nt: TGTGCCAGCAGCCCCGGGACAGGGATATACGAGCAGTACTTC
CDR3aa: CASSPGTGIYEQYF

d_gene: TRBD2
abundance: .
v_gene: TRBV10-3
j_gene: TRBJ2-1
CDR3nt: TGTGCCATCAGCCCCTTACTAGCGGGAGGGCCGGGGGAGCAGTTCTTC
CDR3aa: CAISPLLAGGPGEQFF

d_gene: TRBD1
abundance: .
v_gene: TRBV20-1
j_gene: TRBJ1-1
CDR3nt: TGCAGTGCTAGAGATCCCAGGGACAGGGGGCGAGGAACTGAAGCTTTCTTT
CDR3aa: CSARDPRDRGRGTEAFF

d_gene: .
abundance: few
v_gene: TRBV28
j_gene: TRBJ1-2
CDR3nt: TGTGCCAGCACCCTAGGGGCCAGGGTTAATGGCTACACCTTC
CDR3aa: CASTLGARVNGYTF

d_gene: TRBD1
abundance: few
v_gene: TRBV2
j_gene: TRBJ2-7
CDR3nt: TGTGCCAGCAGTGAGAGGACAGGCAACTACGAGCAGTACTTC
CDR3aa: CASSERTGNYEQYF

d_gene: .
abundance: .
v_gene: TRBV5-1
j_gene: TRBJ2-4
CDR3nt: TGCGCCAGCAGCTTGGACGGGTTAGACATTCAGTACTTC
CDR3aa: CASSLDGLDIQYF

d_gene: TRBD1
abundance: many
v_gene: TRBV7-2
j_gene: TRBJ1-1
CDR3nt: TGTGCCAGCAGGGAAAGGACAGGGGCTATGAACACTGAAGCTTTCTTT
CDR3aa: CASRERTGAMNTEAFF

d_gene: TRBD2
abundance: many
v_gene: TRBV7-6
j_gene: TRBJ2-1
CDR3nt: TGTGCCAGCAGCCTAGCGGGAGGGCCGGATGAGCAGTTCTTC
CDR3aa: CASSLAGGPDEQFF

d_gene: .
abundance: many
v_gene: TRBV29-1
j_gene: TRBJ2-7
CDR3nt: TGCAGCGTTGCAGTCTCTGGAGTATCCTACGAGCAGTACTTC
CDR3aa: CSVAVSGVSYEQYF

d_gene: TRBD1
abundance: few
v_gene: TRBV5-5
j_gene: TRBJ1-4
CDR3nt: TGTGCCAGCAGCCGCCGACAGGGGGCGAAAGAAAAACTGTTTTTT
CDR3aa: CASSRRQGAKEKLFF

d_gene: TRBD1
abundance: .
v_gene: TRBV5-1
j_gene: TRBJ1-5
CDR3nt: TGCGCCAGCAGCCCTGGGACAGGGGGCCCTTCTGGCAATCAGCCCCAGCATTTT
CDR3aa: CASSPGTGGPSGNQPQHF

d_gene: .
abundance: few
v_gene: TRBV5-1
j_gene: TRBJ2-3
CDR3nt: TGCGCCAGCAGCAGCGGTTACACAGATACGCAGTATTTT
CDR3aa: CASSSGYTDTQYF

d_gene: .
abundance: few
v_gene: TRBV10-3
j_gene: TRBJ2-1
CDR3nt: TGTGCCATCAGACGCTGGGACGATGACTCCTACAATGAGCAGTTCTTC
CDR3aa: CAIRRWDDDSYNEQFF

d_gene: TRBD1
abundance: few
v_gene: TRBV4-1
j_gene: TRBJ1-2
CDR3nt: TGCGCCAGCCGGGACAGTGATCTTTATGGCTACACCTTC
CDR3aa: CASRDSDLYGYTF

d_gene: .
abundance: few
v_gene: TRBV12-3/TRBV12-4
j_gene: TRBJ2-3
CDR3nt: TGTGCCAGCAGAACGACAGGCAGCACAGATACGCAGTATTTT
CDR3aa: CASRTTGSTDTQYF

d_gene: .
abundance: many
v_gene: TRBV7-9
j_gene: TRBJ2-4
CDR3nt: TGTGCCAGCAGCTTAGAACAAGGCATTCAGTACTTC
CDR3aa: CASSLEQGIQYF

d_gene: .
abundance: few
v_gene: TRBV20-1
j_gene: TRBJ1-5
CDR3nt: TGCAGTGCTAGAACCAAACAGGGTCGAAATCAGCCCCAGCATTTT
CDR3aa: CSARTKQGRNQPQHF